This T cell receptor (beta chain) was profiled in a study of blood T cells in healthy people across ages. Sample-barcoded 5' priming and a J-beta primer mix drove a second PCR of 7 to 11 cycles. TCRdb processed the 5' RACE reads anew with MiXCR; each CDR3 protein has one entry. The sample has approximately 350,000 distinct CDR3 sequences, more than 45% seen once; the top ten hold approximately 51%. V was pared by 6 bases and J by 2 bases, with 12 bases of the junction left unmatched. The CDR3 extends over 15 amino acids. Per germline, CDR1 DFQATT and CDR2 SNEGSKA (reference sequence). The V gene is TRBV20-1, the J gene TRBJ2-5; 7 positions agree with TRBD2. Sequenced: blood. The sequence was collected from a man in his sixties in good health. Here the CDR3 reads CSAPVVASGQETQYF. The CDR3 DNA sequence: TGCAGTGCGCCGGTTGTGGCTAGCGGACAAGAGACCCAGTACTTC.